Here is one TCR beta chain with its context. This clonotype came up many times. No cognate antigen has been identified for it. No qualities accompany the bases; no much larger clone lies one base away. The 39 donors, aged 6 to 90 years, were systemically healthy Caucasian individuals from Russia. Around 9.8 milliliters of peripheral blood were collected from each donor into EDTA-treated Vacutainer tubes. PBMCs were isolated by Ficoll-Paque density-gradient centrifugation, with at least 6.5 million obtained per sample. Trizol reagent was used to extract total RNA from PBMCs, with at least 5 micrograms per sample. For every donor, flow cytometry on a PBMC aliquot measured the percentage of naive CD45RAhigh/CD27high T cells. Library preparation used 5' RACE. The run used an Illumina HiSeq 2500. A second PCR of about 6 to 11 cycles was run with a J-beta primer mix and a sample-barcoded 5' primer. Each TCR beta cDNA molecule received a unique molecular identifier from a template-switch 5' adaptor carrying 12 random nucleotides. Each sample yielded at least 3 million CDR3-containing paired-end reads. First-strand cDNA synthesis was performed from all RNA using the Mint cDNA synthesis kit, with priming by a TRBC-specific oligonucleotide. Following uracil-DNA glycosylase treatment, a first 18-cycle PCR with universal primers M1SS and BC2_uni_R was performed on all cDNA. The study's processing was this. For normalization, 1 million high-quality reads were randomly selected from each sample, with every read carrying a distinct molecular identifier. Reads with shared molecular identifiers were discarded instead of being binned into consensus sequences. MiTCR, run with a Q25 quality threshold and the strictest error-elimination algorithm, handled CDR3 identification, clonotype clustering and error correction. Lower-bound total TCR beta diversity was estimated with a nonparametric unseen species model using Euler transformation. TCRdb reworked the public reads: Q25 trimming with fastp, MiXCR clone assembly, productive beta chains retained. Merged by CDR3 protein, the rows form single entries marked with the most common genes and DNA. These V and J calls rely on TCRdb rather than the paper's analysis. The sample yields 1.5 million to 2 million distinct CDR3 sequences; approximately 30% were counted once. Roughly 8% of the sample is taken by the ten largest.

Based on the germline V gene, the CDR1 and CDR2 sequences are SGHTA and FQGNSA. The CDR3 spans 15 residues, from the cysteine through the phenylalanine. The only DNA kept is the CDR3, 45 bases in frame from the first base. V was cut back by 5 bases and J by 6 bases, leaving a gap of 19 bases between them. This sample is drawn from a study of blood T cells in healthy people across ages (dated by TCRdb to the mid-2010s). Notes on the research overall: Template switching captured roughly one uniquely barcoded TCR beta cDNA molecule per two T cells in model experiments. The study measured age-related changes in TCR beta repertoire diversity using deep sequencing normalized with unique cDNA molecular identifiers. The donors were divided into four age groups: young (average 16 years), middle-aged (almost 40), aged (approximately 59) and long-lived (roughly 82). To avoid experimental bias, donors of different ages were randomly spread across the sequencing lanes. For two donors (one aged 18 to 30 and one aged 80 or older), the study analyzed two additional independent replicas of 1 million unique cDNA reads from the same blood draw. What the authors observed across the whole study: The CMV infection status of donors was not known, potentially confounding age-related changes in expanded clonotypes. Observed TCR beta diversity per million T cells fell roughly linearly with age, and a significant reduction was already apparent by age around 39. Observed TCR beta diversity correlated strongly with the percentage of naive T cells measured by flow cytometry. The long-lived group showed more naive CD4+ T cells, fewer expanded clones and increased TCR diversity than the aged group, suggesting age selection. Estimates of total diversity based on one million sequenced T cells were regarded as lower bounds and as underestimates. Because profiling used bulk unsorted PBMCs, naive and antigen-experienced compartments could not be compared conclusively.

This TCR came from a woman in her twenties or thirties in good health. The chain couples TRBV7-2 to TRBJ2-5; TRBD2 is possibly the D segment (7 matching bases). What was sequenced was blood. The CDR3 is CASSPPFRGAQTQYF. The sequenced DNA is TGTGCCAGCAGCCCGCCCTTCCGGGGGGCTCAGACCCAGTACTTC.